A selection of T cell receptor beta chains follows, all from one sample in a study of shared clonotypes between healthy human individuals. Libraries were prepared by immunoSEQ multiplex PCR; TCRdb keeps only in-frame clonotypes and omits some of them. Of 2.3 million or so clones listed, approximately 95% are singletons. The source material was naive CD4+ T cells from PBMCs. The receptors were gathered from a man in his late teens or twenties in good health. Some clones in this sample may be carry-over from other donors' samples. CDR3s include the opening cysteine and the closing phenylalanine or tryptophan. Fields, in order: V gene, clone size, J gene, D gene, CDR3 protein, CDR3 DNA. The D gene is left open where the match is weak. Clone size is not always given. Where it is, it says once, few, many or a class for expanded clones.

TRBV5-4,-,TRBJ2-1,-,CASSSAGFNEQFF,TGTGCCAGCAGCTCCGCGGGCTTCAATGAGCAGTTCTTC
TRBV5-1,-,TRBJ2-5,TRBD2,CASSLGLADIQETQYF,TGCGCCAGCAGCCTGGGACTAGCAGATATCCAAGAGACCCAGTACTTC
TRBV10-1,-,TRBJ2-1,TRBD2,CASSNIVAGAREQFF,TGCGCCAGCAGTAACATAGTAGCGGGAGCACGGGAGCAGTTCTTC
TRBV20-1,-,TRBJ1-1,-,CSASAGTEAFF,TGCAGTGCTAGCGCGGGCACTGAAGCTTTCTTT
TRBV30,-,TRBJ1-5,TRBD1,CAWSVRGLGGNQPQHF,TGTGCCTGGAGTGTAAGGGGGCTCGGCGGCAATCAGCCCCAGCATTTT
TRBV28,-,TRBJ1-2,-,CASSLMTSTYGYTF,TGTGCCAGCAGTTTGATGACATCAACCTATGGCTACACCTTC
TRBV11-3,-,TRBJ2-1,-,CASSAGPLVGLNEQFF,TGTGCCAGCAGCGCGGGACCGCTGGTGGGGTTGAATGAGCAGTTCTTC
TRBV7-3,-,TRBJ2-2,TRBD2,CASSLTSGSSTGELFF,TGTGCCAGCAGCCTGACTAGCGGGAGTAGTACCGGGGAGCTGTTTTTT
TRBV27,-,TRBJ2-1,-,CASSFRGPSYNEQFF,TGTGCCAGCAGTTTTCGGGGACCAAGTTACAATGAGCAGTTCTTC
TRBV28,-,TRBJ2-7,TRBD2,CASSSKRERSYEQYF,TGTGCCAGCAGCAGCAAGCGGGAGCGCTCCTACGAGCAGTACTTC
TRBV10-2,-,TRBJ2-1,-,CASRDHDWDNEQFF,TGCGCCAGCAGGGACCATGACTGGGACAATGAGCAGTTCTTC
TRBV7-9,-,TRBJ1-1,-,CASSLALLRERNTEAFF,TGTGCCAGCAGCTTAGCCTTACTGAGGGAACGGAACACTGAAGCTTTCTTT
TRBV15,-,TRBJ1-1,-,CASTRGGGTEAFF,TGTGCCAGTACACGGGGGGGTGGCACTGAAGCTTTCTTT
TRBV6-1,-,TRBJ1-1,-,CASGRTRTEAFF,TGTGCCAGCGGAAGGACGAGGACTGAAGCTTTCTTT
TRBV2,-,TRBJ2-7,-,CASSEGRASYEQYF,TGTGCCAGCAGTGAAGGCAGGGCTTCCTACGAGCAGTACTTC
TRBV28,-,TRBJ2-7,-,CASSLAGSPRKQYF,TGTGCCAGCAGTTTAGCAGGGTCCCCCAGGAAGCAGTACTTC
TRBV7-2,-,TRBJ1-3,-,CASSLETGGSPSGNTIYF,TGTGCCAGCAGCTTAGAGACAGGAGGGAGCCCCTCTGGAAACACCATATATTTT
TRBV2,once,TRBJ2-7,-,CASRLQGISYEQYF,TGTGCCAGCAGACTACAGGGTATCTCCTACGAGCAGTACTTC
TRBV7-2,-,TRBJ1-2,TRBD1,CASSQRFGDSWYGYTF,TGTGCCAGCAGCCAACGCTTTGGGGACAGCTGGTATGGCTACACCTTC
TRBV5-6,-,TRBJ1-2,-,CASAGANYGYTF,TGTGCCAGCGCAGGGGCTAACTATGGCTACACCTTC
TRBV7-9,-,TRBJ2-1,-,CASKTPPPSSYNEQFF,TGTGCCAGCAAGACCCCACCCCCGAGCTCCTACAATGAGCAGTTCTTC
TRBV19,-,TRBJ1-1,-,CASSIDRKAFF,TGTGCCAGTAGTATAGATAGGAAAGCTTTCTTT
TRBV28,-,TRBJ2-5,-,CASSFPGQGQETQYF,TGTGCCAGCAGTTTCCCGGGCCAGGGACAAGAGACCCAGTACTTC
TRBV6-4,-,TRBJ1-1,-,CASSRGANTEAFF,TGTGCCAGCAGCAGGGGTGCGAACACTGAAGCTTTCTTT
TRBV28,-,TRBJ1-2,TRBD1,CASIPVSGQGYGYTF,TGTGCCAGCATTCCTGTCTCGGGACAGGGCTATGGCTACACCTTC
TRBV28,-,TRBJ1-2,-,CASSPLPGAYGYTF,TGTGCCAGCAGCCCCCTCCCAGGGGCCTATGGCTACACCTTC
TRBV30,few,TRBJ1-4,-,CAWSTAVTNEKLFF,TGTGCCTGGAGTACGGCAGTTACTAATGAAAAACTGTTTTTT
TRBV4-3,-,TRBJ2-2,-,CASSQVTSPNTGELFF,TGCGCCAGCAGCCAAGTAACTAGTCCCAACACCGGGGAGCTGTTTTTT
TRBV25-1,-,TRBJ2-5,TRBD2,CASSRLAGVEETQYF,TGTGCCAGCAGTAGGCTAGCGGGAGTGGAGGAGACCCAGTACTTC
TRBV28,-,TRBJ2-7,-,CASSLQSTYEQYF,TGTGCCAGCAGTCTCCAATCGACCTACGAGCAGTACTTC
TRBV6-5,-,TRBJ2-2,-,CASSFTGRTGELFF,TGTGCCAGCAGTTTCACAGGGCGGACCGGGGAGCTGTTTTTT
TRBV10-3,-,TRBJ2-3,TRBD1,CAISSGGGDTQYF,TGTGCCATCAGTTCAGGGGGCGGAGATACGCAGTATTTT
TRBV28,-,TRBJ1-4,-,CASSFDPNEKLFF,TGTGCCAGCAGTTTTGACCCTAATGAAAAACTGTTTTTT
TRBV5-4,-,TRBJ2-7,TRBD2,CASSLGTSGRVEQYF,TGTGCCAGCAGCTTGGGGACTAGCGGGAGGGTGGAGCAGTACTTC
TRBV11-2,-,TRBJ2-1,TRBD2,CASSLSLLAGEYNEQFF,TGTGCCAGCAGCTTATCCCTACTAGCGGGAGAATACAATGAGCAGTTCTTC
TRBV18,-,TRBJ1-1,TRBD1,CASSPGTDPRGTEAFF,TGTGCCAGCTCACCAGGGACAGACCCCCGGGGGACTGAAGCTTTCTTT
TRBV30,-,TRBJ1-2,-,CAWRGDVTNYGYTF,TGTGCCTGGAGGGGGGACGTAACTAACTATGGCTACACCTTC
TRBV5-6,-,TRBJ1-2,TRBD1,CASNLRQGAYGYTF,TGTGCCAGCAACCTTCGTCAGGGGGCTTATGGCTACACCTTC
TRBV6-5,-,TRBJ2-3,TRBD1,CASHRGDTDTQYF,TGTGCCAGCCACAGGGGTGACACAGATACGCAGTATTTT
TRBV5-6,once,TRBJ2-5,-,CASSLQGAQETQYF,TGTGCCAGCAGCCTACAGGGAGCCCAAGAGACCCAGTACTTC
TRBV5-1,-,TRBJ2-3,TRBD2,CASSLPSGTSTDTQYF,TGCGCCAGCAGCTTACCTAGCGGGACTAGCACAGATACGCAGTATTTT
TRBV4-2,-,TRBJ1-2,TRBD1,CASRRTGIGDGYTF,TGTGCCAGCAGACGGACAGGGATAGGTGATGGCTACACCTTC
TRBV19,-,TRBJ2-2,-,CASSISWAGPVELFF,TGTGCCAGTAGTATAAGCTGGGCAGGTCCGGTGGAGCTGTTTTTT
TRBV15,-,TRBJ2-1,TRBD1,CATSEQGPYNEQFF,TGTGCCACCAGCGAACAGGGGCCCTACAATGAGCAGTTCTTC
TRBV7-3,-,TRBJ2-3,TRBD2,CASSLRLAGVDTQYF,TGTGCCAGCAGCCTTCGACTAGCGGGAGTAGATACGCAGTATTTT
TRBV7-2,-,TRBJ2-7,-,CASSLGSGAGLAYEQYF,TGTGCCAGCAGCTTAGGGTCCGGAGCGGGCCTAGCCTACGAGCAGTACTTC
TRBV5-1,once,TRBJ1-1,-,CASSLEPDSIEAFF,TGCGCCAGCAGCTTGGAACCAGACAGTATTGAAGCTTTCTTT
TRBV7-3,-,TRBJ2-5,TRBD2,CASAPTSGRETQYF,TGTGCCAGCGCCCCGACTAGCGGGAGAGAGACCCAGTACTTC
TRBV5-4,-,TRBJ2-4,-,CASSSENIQYF,TGTGCCAGCAGCTCAGAAAACATTCAGTACTTC
TRBV28,-,TRBJ1-1,TRBD1,CASRTGGTEAFF,TGTGCCAGCAGGACAGGGGGCACTGAAGCTTTCTTT
TRBV7-8,once,TRBJ2-7,TRBD2,CASSREGTRGPEQYF,TGTGCCAGCAGCCGGGAGGGGACTAGGGGACCGGAGCAGTACTTC
TRBV5-4,-,TRBJ2-7,-,CASSLADEQYF,TGTGCCAGCAGCTTAGCGGATGAGCAGTACTTC